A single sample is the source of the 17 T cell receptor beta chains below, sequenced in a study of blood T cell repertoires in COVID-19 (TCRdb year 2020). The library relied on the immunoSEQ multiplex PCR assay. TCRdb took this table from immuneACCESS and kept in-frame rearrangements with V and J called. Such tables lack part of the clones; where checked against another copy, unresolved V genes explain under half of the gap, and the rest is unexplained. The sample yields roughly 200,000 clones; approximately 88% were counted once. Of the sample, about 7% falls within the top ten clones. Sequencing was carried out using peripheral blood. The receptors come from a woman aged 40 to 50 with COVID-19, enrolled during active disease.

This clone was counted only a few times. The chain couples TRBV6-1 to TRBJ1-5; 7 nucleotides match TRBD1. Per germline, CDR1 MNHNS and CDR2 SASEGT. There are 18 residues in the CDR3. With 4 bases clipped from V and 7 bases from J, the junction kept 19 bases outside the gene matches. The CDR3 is CASSGRDSDVLIEQPQHF. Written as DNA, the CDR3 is TGTGCCAGCAGTGGCCGGGACAGTGACGTTTTGATAGAGCAGCCCCAGCATTTT.

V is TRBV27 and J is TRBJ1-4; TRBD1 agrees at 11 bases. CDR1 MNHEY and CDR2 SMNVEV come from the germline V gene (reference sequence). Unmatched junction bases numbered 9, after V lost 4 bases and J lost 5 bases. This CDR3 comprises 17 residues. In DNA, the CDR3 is TGTGCCAGCAGTTCAGGACAGGGGGCGCCTCAAAATGAAAAACTGTTTTTT. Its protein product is CASSSGQGAPQNEKLFF.

The CDR3 sequence: CASTSPRTTSEKLFF. The CDR3 DNA sequence: TGTGCCAGCACGTCCCCCAGGACTACGAGTGAAAAACTGTTTTTT. The chain is built from TRBV6-6 and TRBJ1-4; D not certain. Germline loops: CDR1 MNHNY, CDR2 SVGAGI (reference sequence). The CDR3 loop spans 15 amino acids. V gave up 7 bases and J gave up 7 bases, with 19 bases separating them.

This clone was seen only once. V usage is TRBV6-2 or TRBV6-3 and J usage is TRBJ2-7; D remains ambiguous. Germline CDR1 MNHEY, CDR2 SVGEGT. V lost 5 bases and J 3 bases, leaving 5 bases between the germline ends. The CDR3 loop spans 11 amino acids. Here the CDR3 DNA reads TGTGCCAGCAGTCCCCTCTACGAGCAGTACTTC. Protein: CASSPLYEQYF.

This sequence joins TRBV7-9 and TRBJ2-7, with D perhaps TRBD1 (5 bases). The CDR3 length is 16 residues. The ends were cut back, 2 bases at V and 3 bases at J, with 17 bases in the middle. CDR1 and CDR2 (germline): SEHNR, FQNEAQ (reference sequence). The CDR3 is CASSLNQPGKIYEQYF. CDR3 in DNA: TGTGCCAGCAGCTTAAATCAGCCAGGGAAGATCTACGAGCAGTACTTC.

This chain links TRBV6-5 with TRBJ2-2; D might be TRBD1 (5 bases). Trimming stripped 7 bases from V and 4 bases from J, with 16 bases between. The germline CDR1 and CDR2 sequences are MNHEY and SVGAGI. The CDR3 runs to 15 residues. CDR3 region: CASIRTLLSTGELFF. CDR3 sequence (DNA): TGTGCCAGCATAAGGACACTCCTGAGCACCGGGGAGCTGTTTTTT.

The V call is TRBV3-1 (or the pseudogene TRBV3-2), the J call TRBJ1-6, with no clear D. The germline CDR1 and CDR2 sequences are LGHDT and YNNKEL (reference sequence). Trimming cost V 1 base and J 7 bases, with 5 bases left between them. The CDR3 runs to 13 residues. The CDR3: CASSQAVNSPLHF. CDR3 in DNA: TGTGCCAGCAGCCAAGCTGTCAATTCACCCCTCCACTTT.

For the CDR3, the DNA is TGCGCCAGCAGCCAAGGGACTTCTGTAGACATTCAGTACTTC. Translated: CASSQGTSVDIQYF. This chain connects TRBV4-1 to TRBJ2-4; D perhaps matches TRBD2 (5 bases). The V end was cut by 1 base, the J end by 8 bases, with 12 bases between. From germline, CDR1 is MGHRA and CDR2 YSYEKL. The CDR3 length is 14 residues.

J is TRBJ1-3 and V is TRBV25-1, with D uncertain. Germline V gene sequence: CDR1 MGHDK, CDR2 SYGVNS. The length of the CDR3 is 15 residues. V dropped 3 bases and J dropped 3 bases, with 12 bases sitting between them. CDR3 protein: CASSESHGGGNTIYF. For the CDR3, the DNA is TGTGCCAGCAGTGAGTCTCACGGCGGTGGAAACACCATATATTTT.

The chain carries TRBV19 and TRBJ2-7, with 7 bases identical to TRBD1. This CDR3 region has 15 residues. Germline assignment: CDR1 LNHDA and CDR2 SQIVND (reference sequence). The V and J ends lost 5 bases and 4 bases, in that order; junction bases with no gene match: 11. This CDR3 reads CASSVDVGQPYEQYF. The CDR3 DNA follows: TGTGCCAGTAGTGTCGACGTGGGACAGCCTTACGAGCAGTACTTC.

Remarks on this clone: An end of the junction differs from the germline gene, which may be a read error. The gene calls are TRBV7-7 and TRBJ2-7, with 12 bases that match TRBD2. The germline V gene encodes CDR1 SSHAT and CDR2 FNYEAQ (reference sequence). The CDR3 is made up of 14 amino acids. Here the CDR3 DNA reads TGTGCTAGCAGCCCGGGACTAGCGGGCTACGAGCAGTACTTC. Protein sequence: CASSPGLAGYEQYF. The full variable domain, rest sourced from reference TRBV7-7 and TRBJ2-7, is GAGVSQSPRYKVTKRGQDVTLRCDPISSHATLYWYQQALGQGPEFLTYFNYEAQPDKSGLPSDRFSAERPEGSISTLTIQRTEQRDSAMYRCASSPGLAGYEQYFGPGTRLTVT.

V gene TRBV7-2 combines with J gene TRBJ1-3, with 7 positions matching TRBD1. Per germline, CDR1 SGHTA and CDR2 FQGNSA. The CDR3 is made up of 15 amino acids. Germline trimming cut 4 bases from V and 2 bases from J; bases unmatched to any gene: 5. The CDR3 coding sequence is TGTGCCAGCAGCTCGGGACAGATCCCTGGAAACACCATATATTTT. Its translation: CASSSGQIPGNTIYF.

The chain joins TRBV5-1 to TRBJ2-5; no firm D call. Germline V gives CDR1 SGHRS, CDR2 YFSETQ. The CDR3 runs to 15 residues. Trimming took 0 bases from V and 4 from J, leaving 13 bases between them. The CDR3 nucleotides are TGCGCCAGCAGCTTGGTGTCAGAGGTATCAGAGACCCAGTACTTC. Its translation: CASSLVSEVSETQYF.

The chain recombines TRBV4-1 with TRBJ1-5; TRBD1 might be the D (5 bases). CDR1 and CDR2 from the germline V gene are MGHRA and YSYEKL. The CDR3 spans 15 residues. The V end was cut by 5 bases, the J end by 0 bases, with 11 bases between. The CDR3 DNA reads TGCGCCAGCAGCTTCGGGGGGTATAGCAATCAGCCCCAGCATTTT. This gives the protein CASSFGGYSNQPQHF.

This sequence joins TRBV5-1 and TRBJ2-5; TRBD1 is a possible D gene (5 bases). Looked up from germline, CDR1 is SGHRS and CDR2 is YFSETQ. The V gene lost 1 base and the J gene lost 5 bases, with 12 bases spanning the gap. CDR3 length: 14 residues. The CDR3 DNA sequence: TGCGCCAGCAGCTTGCAGGGTCCCTTGGAGACCCAGTACTTC. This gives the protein CASSLQGPLETQYF.

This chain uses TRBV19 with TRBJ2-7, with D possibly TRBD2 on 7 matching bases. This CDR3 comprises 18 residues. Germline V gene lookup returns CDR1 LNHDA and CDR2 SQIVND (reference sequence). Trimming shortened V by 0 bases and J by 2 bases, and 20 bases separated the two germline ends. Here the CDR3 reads CASSIERGGRGRPYEQYF. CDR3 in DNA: TGTGCCAGTAGTATAGAAAGGGGCGGGCGGGGGCGACCCTACGAGCAGTACTTC.

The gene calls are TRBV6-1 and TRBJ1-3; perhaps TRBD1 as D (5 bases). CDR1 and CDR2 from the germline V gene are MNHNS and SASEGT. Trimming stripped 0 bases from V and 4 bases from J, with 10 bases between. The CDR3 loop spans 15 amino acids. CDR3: CASSEAGQGGNTIYF. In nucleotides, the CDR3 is TGTGCCAGCAGTGAAGCGGGGCAGGGAGGAAACACCATATATTTT.